Described below is a single T cell receptor beta chain sequence and its context. Its antigen is unidentified. CDR1 and CDR2 (germline): SGHDT, YYEEEE. The CDR3 covers 14 residues. Trimming left V 2 bases short and J 3 bases short, with 9 bases between. TCR beta cDNA libraries included unique molecular identifiers. The yield from about 1 to 10 million T cells was roughly 500,000 cDNA molecules in total. TCRdb redid the calling of the PCR reads with MiXCR, one entry per CDR3 protein. The table has more than 450,000 distinct CDR3 sequences, 34% seen once. This sample was included in a study of post-analysis software for immune sequencing data. Turning to the study itself: The cohort encompassed relapsing-remitting, secondary progressive and progressive-relapsing multiple sclerosis disease courses.

Study-wide points: Patients with multiple sclerosis recorded significantly lower normalized Chao1 diversity than controls, the study found. In patients, TRBV5-6, TRBV5-1 and TRBV20-1 belonged to five or six TRBV segments found more frequently than in controls.

The chain combines TRBV5-6 with TRBJ2-4; TRBD2 is a possible D gene (6 bases). Material for sequencing was blood. The receptor comes from a girl younger than 18 with multiple sclerosis. The CDR3: CASSFTGVKNIQYF. The CDR3, as DNA: TGTGCCAGCAGCTTTACGGGAGTCAAAAACATTCAGTACTTC.